This T cell receptor (beta chain) was sequenced in a study of T cells after yellow fever vaccination. Study-wide findings and caveats: Among primary-vaccination clones, most reappeared after the booster, at 95% to 96% for CD4 and approximately 90% for CD8. On re-exposure, the response was weaker but peaked faster, at day 5 versus 15.

This clonotype was seen a handful of times. Its specificity is unknown. Template-switching 5'RACE yielded the TCR cDNA; a universal primer site and UMIs were added in the process. One entry per CDR3 protein, called by TCRdb with MiXCR from the 5' RACE reads. In the table there are about 340,000 distinct CDR3 sequences, around 12% of which are singletons. This CDR3 has 14 amino acids. The germline gives CDR1 SGDLS, CDR2 YYNGEE. The ends were cut back, 4 bases at V and 3 bases at J, with 13 bases in the middle. This sequence originates from a man aged 18 to 35 who received the YFV17D yellow fever vaccine. The material was CD4+ T cells sorted from PBMCs, obtained 15 days after the yellow fever booster vaccination. This chain links TRBV9 with TRBJ1-2; D gene uncertain. The CDR3 sequence: CASSPRVPDYGYTF. CDR3 DNA sequence: TGTGCCAGCAGCCCTCGGGTCCCCGACTATGGCTACACCTTC.